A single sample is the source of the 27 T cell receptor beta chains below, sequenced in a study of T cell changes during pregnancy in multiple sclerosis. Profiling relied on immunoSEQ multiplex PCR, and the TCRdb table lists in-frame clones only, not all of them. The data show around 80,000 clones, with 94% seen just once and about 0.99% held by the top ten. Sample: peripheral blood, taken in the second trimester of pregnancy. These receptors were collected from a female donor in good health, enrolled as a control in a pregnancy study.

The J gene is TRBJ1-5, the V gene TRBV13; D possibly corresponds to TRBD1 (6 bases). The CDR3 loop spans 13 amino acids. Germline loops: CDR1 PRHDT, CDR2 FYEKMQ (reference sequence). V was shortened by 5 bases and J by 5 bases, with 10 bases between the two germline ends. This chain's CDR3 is CASSAHRDQPQHF. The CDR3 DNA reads TGTGCCAGCAGCGCCCACAGGGATCAGCCCCAGCATTTT.

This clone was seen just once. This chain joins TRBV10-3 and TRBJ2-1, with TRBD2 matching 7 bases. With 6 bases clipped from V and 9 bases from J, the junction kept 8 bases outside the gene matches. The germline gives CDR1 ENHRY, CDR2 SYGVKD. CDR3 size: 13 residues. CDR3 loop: CAIRLTSVGEQFF. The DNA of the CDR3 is TGTGCCATCAGGCTAACTAGCGTCGGTGAGCAGTTCTTC.

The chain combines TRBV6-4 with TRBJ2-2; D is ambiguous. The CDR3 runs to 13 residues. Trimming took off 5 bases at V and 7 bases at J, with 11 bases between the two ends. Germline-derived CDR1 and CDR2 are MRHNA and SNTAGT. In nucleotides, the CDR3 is TGTGCCAGCAGTATCCTAGATGGCGGGGAGCTGTTTTTT. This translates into CASSILDGGELFF.

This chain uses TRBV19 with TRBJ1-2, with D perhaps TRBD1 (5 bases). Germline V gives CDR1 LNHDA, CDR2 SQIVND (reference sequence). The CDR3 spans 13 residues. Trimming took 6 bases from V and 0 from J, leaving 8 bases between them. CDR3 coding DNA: TGTGCCAGTAGGCTGACAGCTAACTATGGCTACACCTTC. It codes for CASRLTANYGYTF.

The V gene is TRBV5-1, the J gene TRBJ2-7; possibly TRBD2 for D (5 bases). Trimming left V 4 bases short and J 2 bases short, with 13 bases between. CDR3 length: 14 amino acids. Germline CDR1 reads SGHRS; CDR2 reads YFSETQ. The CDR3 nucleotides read TGCGCCAGCAGCCAAAGTCCCGGGACCTACGAGCAGTACTTC. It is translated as CASSQSPGTYEQYF.

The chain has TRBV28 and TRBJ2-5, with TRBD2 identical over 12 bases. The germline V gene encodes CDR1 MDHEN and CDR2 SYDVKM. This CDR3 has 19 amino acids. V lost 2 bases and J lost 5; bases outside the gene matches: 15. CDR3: CASSLGSWASGRAEETQYF. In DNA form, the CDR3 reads TGTGCCAGCAGTTTAGGCTCGTGGGCTAGCGGGAGGGCCGAGGAGACCCAGTACTTC.

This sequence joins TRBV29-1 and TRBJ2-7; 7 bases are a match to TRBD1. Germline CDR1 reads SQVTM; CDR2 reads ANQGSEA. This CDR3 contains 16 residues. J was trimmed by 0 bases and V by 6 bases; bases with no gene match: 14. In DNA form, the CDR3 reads TGCAGCGTGGTCCCCTTGGGACAGCGGCTCTCCTACGAGCAGTACTTC. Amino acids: CSVVPLGQRLSYEQYF.

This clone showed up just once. The CDR3 protein is CASRRYDGSPNSPLHF. CDR3 coding DNA: TGTGCCAGCAGACGATACGACGGGAGTCCAAATTCACCCCTCCACTTT. The chain employs TRBV25-1 and TRBJ1-6, with D unclear. V lost 6 bases to trimming and J lost 7 bases, with 19 bases between them. The CDR3 is made up of 16 amino acids. In germline, CDR1 is MGHDK, CDR2 SYGVNS.

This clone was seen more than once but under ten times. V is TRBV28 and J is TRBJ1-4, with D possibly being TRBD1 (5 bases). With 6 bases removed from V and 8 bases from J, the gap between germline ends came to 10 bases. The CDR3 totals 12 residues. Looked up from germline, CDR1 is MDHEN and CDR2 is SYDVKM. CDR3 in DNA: TGTGCCAGCAGAACAGGCAGGGAAAAACTGTTTTTT. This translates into CASRTGREKLFF.

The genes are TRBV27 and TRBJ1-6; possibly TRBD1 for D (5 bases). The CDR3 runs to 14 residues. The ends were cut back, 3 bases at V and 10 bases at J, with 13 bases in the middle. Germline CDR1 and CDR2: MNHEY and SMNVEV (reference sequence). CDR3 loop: CASSFDRSGSPLHF. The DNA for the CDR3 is TGTGCCAGCAGTTTCGACAGATCCGGGTCACCCCTCCACTTT.

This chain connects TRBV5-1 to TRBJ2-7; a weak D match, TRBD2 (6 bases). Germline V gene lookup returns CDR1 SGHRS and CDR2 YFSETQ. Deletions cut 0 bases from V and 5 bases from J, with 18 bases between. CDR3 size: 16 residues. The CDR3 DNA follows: TGCGCCAGCAGCTTGGCCGGATGGGTTAGCGGAAACGAGCAGTACTTC. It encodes CASSLAGWVSGNEQYF.

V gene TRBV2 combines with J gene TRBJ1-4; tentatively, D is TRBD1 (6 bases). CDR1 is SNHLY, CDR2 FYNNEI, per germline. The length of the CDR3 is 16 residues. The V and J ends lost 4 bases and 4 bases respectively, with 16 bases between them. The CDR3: CASSALGQSNNEKLFF. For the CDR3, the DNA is TGTGCCAGCAGTGCTTTAGGACAGTCCAATAATGAAAAACTGTTTTTT.

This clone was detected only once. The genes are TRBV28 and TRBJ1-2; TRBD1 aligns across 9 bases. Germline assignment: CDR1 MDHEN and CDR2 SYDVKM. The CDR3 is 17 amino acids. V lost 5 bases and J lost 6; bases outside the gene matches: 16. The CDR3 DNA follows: TGTGCCAGCAGTCTGAGCCGCACGGGACAGGGCCTCGATGGCTACACCTTC. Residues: CASSLSRTGQGLDGYTF.

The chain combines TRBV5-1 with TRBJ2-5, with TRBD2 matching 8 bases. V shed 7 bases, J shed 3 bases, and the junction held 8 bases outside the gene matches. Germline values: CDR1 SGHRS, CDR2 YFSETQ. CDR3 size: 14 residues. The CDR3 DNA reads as TGCGCCAGCGGTCCGGGGGGGGGAGAAGAGACCCAGTACTTC. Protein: CASGPGGGEETQYF. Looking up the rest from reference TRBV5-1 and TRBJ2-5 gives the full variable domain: KAGVTQTPRYLIKTRGQQVTLSCSPISGHRSVSWYQQTPGQGLQFLFEYFSETQRNKGNFPGRFSGRQFSNSRSEMNVSTLELGDSALYLCASGPGGGEETQYFGPGTRLLVL.

CDR3 sequence reads: CASSPHSGANVLTF. DNA for the CDR3: TGTGCCAGCAGTCCCCACTCTGGGGCCAACGTCCTGACTTTC. The rearrangement uses TRBV6-1 and TRBJ2-6; D unresolved. V lost 5 bases, J lost 0 bases, and 5 bases lay in between. This CDR3 spans 14 amino acids. Germline loops: CDR1 MNHNS, CDR2 SASEGT.

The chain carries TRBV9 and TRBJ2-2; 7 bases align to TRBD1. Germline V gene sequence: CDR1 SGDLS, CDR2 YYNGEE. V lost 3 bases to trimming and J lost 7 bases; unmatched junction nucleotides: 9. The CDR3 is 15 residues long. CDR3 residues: CASSARTGVGGELFF. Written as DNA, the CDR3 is TGTGCCAGCAGCGCTCGGACAGGTGTAGGCGGGGAGCTGTTTTTT. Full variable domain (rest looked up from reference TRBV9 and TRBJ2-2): DSGVTQTPKHLITATGQRVTLRCSPRSGDLSVYWYQQSLDQGLQFLIQYYNGEERAKGNILERFSAQQFPDLHSELNLSSLELGDSALYFCASSARTGVGGELFFGEGSRLTVL.

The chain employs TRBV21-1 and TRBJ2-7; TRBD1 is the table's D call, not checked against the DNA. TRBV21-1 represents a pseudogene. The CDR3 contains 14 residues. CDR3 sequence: CASSNRQPEDEQYF. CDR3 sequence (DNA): TGTGCCAGCAGCAACCGACAGCCAGAAGACGAGCAGTACTTC.

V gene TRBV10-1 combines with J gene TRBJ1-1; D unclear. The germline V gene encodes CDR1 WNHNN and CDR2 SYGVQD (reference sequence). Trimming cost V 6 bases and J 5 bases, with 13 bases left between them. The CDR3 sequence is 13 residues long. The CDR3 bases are TGCGCCAGCAGGACAAAGGGAGTGACTGAAGCTTTCTTT. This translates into CASRTKGVTEAFF.

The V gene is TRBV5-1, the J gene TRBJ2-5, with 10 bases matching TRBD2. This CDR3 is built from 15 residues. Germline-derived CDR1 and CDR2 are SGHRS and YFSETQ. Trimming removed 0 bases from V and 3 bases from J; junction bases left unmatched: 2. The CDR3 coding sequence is TGCGCCAGCAGCTTGGTAAGCGGGAGGGAAGAGACCCAGTACTTC. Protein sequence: CASSLVSGREETQYF. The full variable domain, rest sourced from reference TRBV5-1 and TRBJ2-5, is KAGVTQTPRYLIKTRGQQVTLSCSPISGHRSVSWYQQTPGQGLQFLFEYFSETQRNKGNFPGRFSGRQFSNSRSEMNVSTLELGDSALYLCASSLVSGREETQYFGPGTRLLVL.

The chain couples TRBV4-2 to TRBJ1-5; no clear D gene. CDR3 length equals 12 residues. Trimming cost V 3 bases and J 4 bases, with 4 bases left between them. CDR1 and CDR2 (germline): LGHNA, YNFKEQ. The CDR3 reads CASSQSNQPQHF. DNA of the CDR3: TGTGCCAGCAGCCAGTCTAATCAGCCCCAGCATTTT.

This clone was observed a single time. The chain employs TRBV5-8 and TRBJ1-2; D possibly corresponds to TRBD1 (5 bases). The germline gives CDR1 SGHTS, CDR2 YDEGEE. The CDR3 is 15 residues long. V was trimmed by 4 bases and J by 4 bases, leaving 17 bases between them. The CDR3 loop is CASSPGGETAYGYTF. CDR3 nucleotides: TGTGCCAGCAGCCCGGGAGGGGAAACGGCCTATGGCTACACCTTC. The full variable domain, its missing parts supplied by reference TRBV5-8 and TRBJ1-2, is EAGVTQSPTHLIKTRGQQATLRCSPISGHTSVYWYQQALGLGLQFLLWYDEGEERNRGNFPPRFSGRQFPNYSSELNVNALELEDSALYLCASSPGGETAYGYTFGSGTRLTVV.

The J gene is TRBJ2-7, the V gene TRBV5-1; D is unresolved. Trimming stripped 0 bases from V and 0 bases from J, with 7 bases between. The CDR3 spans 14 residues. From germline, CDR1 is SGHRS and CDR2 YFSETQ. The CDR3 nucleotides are TGCGCCAGCAGCTTGGATACAGACTCCTACGAGCAGTACTTC. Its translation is CASSLDTDSYEQYF.

CDR3 nucleotides: TGTGCCAGCAGCTTATTCGCGGCTGTAGACGAGCAGTACTTC. Protein sequence: CASSLFAAVDEQYF. The V call is TRBV7-2, the J call TRBJ2-7; no definite D call. The CDR3 covers 14 residues. Germline-derived CDR1 and CDR2 are SGHTA and FQGNSA. Trimming pared 2 bases from V and 5 bases from J, leaving 13 bases between.

CDR3: CASTSGTGGDRQFF. The CDR3 DNA reads as TGTGCCAGCACCTCCGGGACAGGGGGCGATCGGCAGTTCTTC. V usage is TRBV6-5 and J usage is TRBJ2-1; 12 bases align to TRBD1. CDR3 length: 14 amino acids. The ends lost 7 bases at V and 12 bases at J; junction bases unmatched: 10. From germline, CDR1 is MNHEY and CDR2 SVGAGI.

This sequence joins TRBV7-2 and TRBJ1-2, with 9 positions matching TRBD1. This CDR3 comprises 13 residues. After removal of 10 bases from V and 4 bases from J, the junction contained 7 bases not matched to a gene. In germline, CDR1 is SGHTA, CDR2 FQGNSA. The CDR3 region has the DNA TGTGCCACGGTACCGGGACAGGGCTATGGCTACACCTTC. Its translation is CATVPGQGYGYTF.

The CDR3 nucleotides are TGCGCCAGCAGCGGGGGCCGGGAAGGCGATACGCAGTATTTT. Protein: CASSGGREGDTQYF. The rearrangement uses TRBV5-1 and TRBJ2-3; D might be TRBD1 (6 bases). V was clipped by 4 bases and J by 6 bases, with 15 bases between them. Germline CDR1 SGHRS, CDR2 YFSETQ. The CDR3 is made up of 14 amino acids.

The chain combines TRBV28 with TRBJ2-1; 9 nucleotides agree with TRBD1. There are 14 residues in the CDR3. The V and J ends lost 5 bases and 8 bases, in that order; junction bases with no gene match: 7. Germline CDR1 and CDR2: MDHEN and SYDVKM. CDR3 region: CASSQDRGSDEQFF. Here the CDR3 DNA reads TGTGCCAGCAGTCAAGACAGGGGGAGCGATGAGCAGTTCTTC.